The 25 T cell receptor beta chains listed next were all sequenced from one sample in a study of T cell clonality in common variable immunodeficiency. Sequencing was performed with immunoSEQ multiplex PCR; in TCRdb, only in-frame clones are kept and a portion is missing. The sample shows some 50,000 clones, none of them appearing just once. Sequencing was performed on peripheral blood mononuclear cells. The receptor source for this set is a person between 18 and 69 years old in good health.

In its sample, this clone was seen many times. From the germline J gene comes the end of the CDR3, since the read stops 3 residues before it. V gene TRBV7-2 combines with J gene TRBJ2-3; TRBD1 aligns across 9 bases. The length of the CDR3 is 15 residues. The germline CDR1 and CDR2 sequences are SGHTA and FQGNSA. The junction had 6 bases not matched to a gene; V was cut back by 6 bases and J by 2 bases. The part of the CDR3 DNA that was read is TGTGCCAGCAGTACGACAGGGGGGGCCACAGATACG. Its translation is CASSTTGGATDT. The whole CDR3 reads CASSTTGGATDTQYF.

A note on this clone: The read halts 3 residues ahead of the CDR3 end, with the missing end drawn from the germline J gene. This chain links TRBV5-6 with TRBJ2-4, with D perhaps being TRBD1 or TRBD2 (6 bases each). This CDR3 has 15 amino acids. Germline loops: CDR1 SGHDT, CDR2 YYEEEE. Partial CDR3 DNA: TGTGCCAGCAGCTTTATAACAGGGTTGCGGGATGGT. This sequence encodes CASSFITGLRDG. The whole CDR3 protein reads CASSFITGLRDGQYF.

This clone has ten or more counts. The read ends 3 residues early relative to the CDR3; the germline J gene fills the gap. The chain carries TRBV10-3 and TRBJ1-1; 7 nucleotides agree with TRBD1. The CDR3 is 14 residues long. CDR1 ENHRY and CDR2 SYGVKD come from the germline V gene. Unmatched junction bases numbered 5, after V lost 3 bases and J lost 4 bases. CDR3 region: CAISDRAGGTEAFF. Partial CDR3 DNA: TGTGCCATCAGTGATAGGGCAGGGGGCACTGAA.

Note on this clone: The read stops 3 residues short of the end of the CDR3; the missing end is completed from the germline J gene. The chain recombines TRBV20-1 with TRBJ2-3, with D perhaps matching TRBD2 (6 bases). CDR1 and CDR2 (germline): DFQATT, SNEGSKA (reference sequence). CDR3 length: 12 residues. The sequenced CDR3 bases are TGCAGTGCTACCGGGGGTGGTAAGACG. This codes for CSATGGGKT. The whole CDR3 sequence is CSATGGGKTQYF.

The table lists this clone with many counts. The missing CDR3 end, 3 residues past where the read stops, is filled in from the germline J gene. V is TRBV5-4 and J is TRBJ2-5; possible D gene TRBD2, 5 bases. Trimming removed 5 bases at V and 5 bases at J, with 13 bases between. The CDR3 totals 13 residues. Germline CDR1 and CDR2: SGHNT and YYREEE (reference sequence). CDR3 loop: CASSRTPGETQYF. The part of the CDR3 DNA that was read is TGTGCCAGCAGTAGGACTCCGGGGGAGACC.

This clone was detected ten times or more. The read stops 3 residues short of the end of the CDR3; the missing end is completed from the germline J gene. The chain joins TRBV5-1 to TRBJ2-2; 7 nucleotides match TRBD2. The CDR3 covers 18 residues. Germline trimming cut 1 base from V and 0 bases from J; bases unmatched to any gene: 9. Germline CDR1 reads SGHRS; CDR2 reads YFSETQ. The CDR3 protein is CASSLFGRGTSNTGELFF. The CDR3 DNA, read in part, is TGCGCCAGCAGCTTGTTTGGGCGGGGGACTTCGAACACCGGGGAG. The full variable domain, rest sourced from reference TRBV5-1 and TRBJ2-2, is KAGVTQTPRYLIKTRGQQVTLSCSPISGHRSVSWYQQTPGQGLQFLFEYFSETQRNKGNFPGRFSGRQFSNSRSEMNVSTLELGDSALYLCASSLFGRGTSNTGELFFGEGSRLTVL.

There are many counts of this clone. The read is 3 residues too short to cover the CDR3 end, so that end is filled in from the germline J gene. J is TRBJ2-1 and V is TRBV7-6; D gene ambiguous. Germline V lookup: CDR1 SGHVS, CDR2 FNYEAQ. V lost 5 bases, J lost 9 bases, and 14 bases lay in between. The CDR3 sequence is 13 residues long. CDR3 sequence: CASSPHFSGEQFF. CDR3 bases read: TGTGCCAGCAGCCCCCACTTTTCTGGTGAG.

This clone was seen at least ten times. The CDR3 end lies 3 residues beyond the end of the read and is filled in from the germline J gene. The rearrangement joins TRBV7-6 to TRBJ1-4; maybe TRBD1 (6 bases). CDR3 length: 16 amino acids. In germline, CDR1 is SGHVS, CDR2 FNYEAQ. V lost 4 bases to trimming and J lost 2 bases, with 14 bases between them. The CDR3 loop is CASSWQQGPTNEKLFF. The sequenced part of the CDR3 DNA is TGTGCCAGCAGCTGGCAACAGGGTCCGACTAATGAAAAA.

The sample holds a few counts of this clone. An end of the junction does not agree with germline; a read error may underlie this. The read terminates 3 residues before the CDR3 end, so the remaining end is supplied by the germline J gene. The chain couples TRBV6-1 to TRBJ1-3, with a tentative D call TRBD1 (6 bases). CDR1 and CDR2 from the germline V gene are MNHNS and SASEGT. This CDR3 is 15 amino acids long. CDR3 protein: CASSEWGRTGSTIYF. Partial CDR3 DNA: TGTGCCAGCAGTGAATGGGGGCGGACTGGAAGCACC.

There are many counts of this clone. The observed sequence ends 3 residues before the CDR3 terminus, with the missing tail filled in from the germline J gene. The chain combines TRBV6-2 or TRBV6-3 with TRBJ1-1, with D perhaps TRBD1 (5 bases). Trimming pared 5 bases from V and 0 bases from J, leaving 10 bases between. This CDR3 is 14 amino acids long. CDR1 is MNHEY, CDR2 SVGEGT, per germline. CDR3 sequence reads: CASSRGLLNTEAFF. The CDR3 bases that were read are TGTGCCAGCAGTCGGGGACTGCTGAACACTGAA.

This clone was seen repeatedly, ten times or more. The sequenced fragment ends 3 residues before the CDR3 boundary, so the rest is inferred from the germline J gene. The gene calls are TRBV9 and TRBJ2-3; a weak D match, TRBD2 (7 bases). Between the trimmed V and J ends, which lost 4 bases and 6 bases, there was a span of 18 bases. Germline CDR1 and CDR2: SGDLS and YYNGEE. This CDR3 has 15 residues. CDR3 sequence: CASSQGLAVHDTQYF. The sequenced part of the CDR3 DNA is TGTGCCAGCAGCCAGGGGCTAGCGGTGCACGATACG.

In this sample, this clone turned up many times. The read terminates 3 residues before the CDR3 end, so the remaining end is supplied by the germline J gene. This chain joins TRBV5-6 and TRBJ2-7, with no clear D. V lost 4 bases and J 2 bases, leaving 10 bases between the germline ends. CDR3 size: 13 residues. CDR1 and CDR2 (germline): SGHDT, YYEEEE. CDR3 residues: CASSEDNPYEQYF. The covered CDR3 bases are TGTGCCAGCAGCGAAGACAATCCCTACGAG.

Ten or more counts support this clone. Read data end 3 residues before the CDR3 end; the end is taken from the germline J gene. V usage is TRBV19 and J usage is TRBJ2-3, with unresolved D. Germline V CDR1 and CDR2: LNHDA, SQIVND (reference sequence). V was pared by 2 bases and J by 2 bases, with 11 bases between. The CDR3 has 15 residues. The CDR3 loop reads CASSITLDPTDTQYF. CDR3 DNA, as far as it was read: TGTGCCAGTAGTATAACCCTAGACCCCACAGATACG. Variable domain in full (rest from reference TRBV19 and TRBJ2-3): DGGITQSPKYLFRKEGQNVTLSCEQNLNHDAMYWYRQDPGQGLRLIYYSQIVNDFQKGDIAEGYSVSREKKESFPLTVTSAQKNPTAFYLCASSITLDPTDTQYFGPGTRLTVL.

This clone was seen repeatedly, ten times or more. This chain's CDR3 is CAWSAGGMDTQYF. Incomplete CDR3 DNA: TGTGCCTGGAGTGCGGGGGGCATGGATACG. The gene calls are TRBV30 and TRBJ2-3; weak D call: TRBD2 (7 bases). The CDR3 goes on 3 residues after the read ends, and that part is filled in from the germline J gene. CDR3 size: 13 residues. Per germline, CDR1 GTSNPN and CDR2 SVGIG (reference sequence). The V and J ends lost 1 base and 6 bases respectively, with 11 bases between them.

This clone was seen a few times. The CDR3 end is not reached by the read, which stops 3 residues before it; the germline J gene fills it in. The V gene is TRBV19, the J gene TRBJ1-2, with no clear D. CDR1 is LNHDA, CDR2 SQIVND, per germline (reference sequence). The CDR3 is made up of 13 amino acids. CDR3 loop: CASSILEGHDYTF. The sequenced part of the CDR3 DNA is TGTGCCAGTAGTATCCTCGAGGGCCATGAC.

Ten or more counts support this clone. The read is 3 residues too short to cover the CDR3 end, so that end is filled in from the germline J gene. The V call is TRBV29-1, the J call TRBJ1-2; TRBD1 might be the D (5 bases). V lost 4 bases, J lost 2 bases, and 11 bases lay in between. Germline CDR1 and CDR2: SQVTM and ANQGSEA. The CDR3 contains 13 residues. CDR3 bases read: TGCAGCGTTGGGCAGGGTAACAACTATGGC. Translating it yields CSVGQGNNYG. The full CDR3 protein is CSVGQGNNYGYTF. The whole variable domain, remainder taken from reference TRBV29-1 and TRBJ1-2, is SAVISQKPSRDICQRGTSLTIQCQVDSQVTMMFWYRQQPGQSLTLIATANQGSEATYESGFVIDKFPISRPNLTFSTLTVSNMSPEDSSIYLCSVGQGNNYGYTFGSGTRLTVV.

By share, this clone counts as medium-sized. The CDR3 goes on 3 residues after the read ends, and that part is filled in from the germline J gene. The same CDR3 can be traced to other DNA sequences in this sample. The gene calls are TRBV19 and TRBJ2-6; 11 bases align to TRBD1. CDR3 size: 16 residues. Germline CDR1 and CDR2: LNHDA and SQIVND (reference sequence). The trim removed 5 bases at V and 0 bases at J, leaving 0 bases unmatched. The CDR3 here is CASSGTGGSGANVLTF. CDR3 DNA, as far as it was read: TGTGCCAGTAGTGGGACAGGGGGCTCTGGGGCCAACGTC.

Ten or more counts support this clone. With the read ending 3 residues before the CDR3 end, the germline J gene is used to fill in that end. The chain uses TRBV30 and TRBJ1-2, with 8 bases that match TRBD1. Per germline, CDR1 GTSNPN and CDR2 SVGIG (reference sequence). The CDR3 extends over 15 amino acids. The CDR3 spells CAWSFRGQGEQPYTF. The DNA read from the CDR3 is TGTGCCTGGTCTTTTAGAGGACAGGGAGAACAGCCC.

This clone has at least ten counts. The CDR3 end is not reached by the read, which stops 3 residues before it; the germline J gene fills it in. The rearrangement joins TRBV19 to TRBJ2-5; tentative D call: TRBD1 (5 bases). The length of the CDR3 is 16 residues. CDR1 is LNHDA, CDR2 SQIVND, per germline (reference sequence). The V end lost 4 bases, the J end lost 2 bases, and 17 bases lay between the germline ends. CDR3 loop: CASSTQGKVVQETQYF. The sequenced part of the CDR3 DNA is TGTGCCAGTAGTACCCAGGGAAAAGTGGTACAAGAGACC.

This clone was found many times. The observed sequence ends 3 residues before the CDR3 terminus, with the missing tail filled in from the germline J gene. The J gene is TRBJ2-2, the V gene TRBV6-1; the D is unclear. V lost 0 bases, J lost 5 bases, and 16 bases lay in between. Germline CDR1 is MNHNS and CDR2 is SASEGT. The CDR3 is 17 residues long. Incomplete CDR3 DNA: TGTGCCAGCAGTGAAGCGCGCGCGCTACTGGTTACCGGGGAG. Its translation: CASSEARALLVTGE. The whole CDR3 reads CASSEARALLVTGELFF.

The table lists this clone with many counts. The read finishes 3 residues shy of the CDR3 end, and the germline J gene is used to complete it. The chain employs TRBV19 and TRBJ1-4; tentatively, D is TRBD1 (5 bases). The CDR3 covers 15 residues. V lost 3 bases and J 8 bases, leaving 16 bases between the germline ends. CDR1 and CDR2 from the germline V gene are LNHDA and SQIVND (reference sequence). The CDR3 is CASSIGQGVGEKLFF. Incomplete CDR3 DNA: TGTGCCAGTAGTATTGGGCAGGGTGTGGGAGAAAAA.

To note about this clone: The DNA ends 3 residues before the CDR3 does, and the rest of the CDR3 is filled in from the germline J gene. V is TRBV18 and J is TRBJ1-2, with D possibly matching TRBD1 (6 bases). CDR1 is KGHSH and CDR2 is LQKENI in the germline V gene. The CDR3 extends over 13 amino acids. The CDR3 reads CASSQRQAGDYTF. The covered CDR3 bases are TGTGCCAGCTCACAAAGACAGGCTGGCGAC.

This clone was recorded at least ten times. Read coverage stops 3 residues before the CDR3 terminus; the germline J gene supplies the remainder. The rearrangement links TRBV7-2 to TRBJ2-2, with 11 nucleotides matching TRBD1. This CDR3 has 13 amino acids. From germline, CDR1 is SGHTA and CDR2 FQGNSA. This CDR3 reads CASSLGTGGKLFF. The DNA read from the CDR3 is TGTGCCAGCAGCTTAGGGACAGGGGGCAAG.

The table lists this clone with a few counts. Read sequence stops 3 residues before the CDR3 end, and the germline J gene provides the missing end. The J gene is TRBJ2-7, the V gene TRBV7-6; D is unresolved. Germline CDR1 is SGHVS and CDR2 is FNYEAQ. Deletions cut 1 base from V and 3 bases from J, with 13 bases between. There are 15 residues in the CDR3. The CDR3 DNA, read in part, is TGTGCCAGCAGCTTAGGCCCGACACAAGGCTACGAG. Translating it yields CASSLGPTQGYE. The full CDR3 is CASSLGPTQGYEQYF.

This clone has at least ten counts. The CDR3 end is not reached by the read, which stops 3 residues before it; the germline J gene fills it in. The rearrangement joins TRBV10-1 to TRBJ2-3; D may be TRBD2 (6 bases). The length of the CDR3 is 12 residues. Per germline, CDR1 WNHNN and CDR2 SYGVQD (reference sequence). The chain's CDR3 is CASSKRDFPQYF. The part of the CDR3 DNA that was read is TGCGCCAGCAGTAAACGGGACTTCCCG.